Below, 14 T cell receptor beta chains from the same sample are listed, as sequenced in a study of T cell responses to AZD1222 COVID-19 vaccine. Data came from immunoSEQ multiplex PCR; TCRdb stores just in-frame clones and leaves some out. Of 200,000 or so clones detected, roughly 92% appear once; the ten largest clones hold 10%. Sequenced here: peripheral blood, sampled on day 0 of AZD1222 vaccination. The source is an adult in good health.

The CDR3 DNA is TGTGCCACCTCGACAGTGAACACTGAAGCTTTCTTT. Protein: CATSTVNTEAFF. This chain joins TRBV15 and TRBJ1-1; tentatively, D is TRBD1 (5 bases). Trimming stripped 8 bases from V and 0 bases from J, with 7 bases between. Germline CDR1 LNHNV, CDR2 YYDKDF (reference sequence). This CDR3 is built from 12 residues.

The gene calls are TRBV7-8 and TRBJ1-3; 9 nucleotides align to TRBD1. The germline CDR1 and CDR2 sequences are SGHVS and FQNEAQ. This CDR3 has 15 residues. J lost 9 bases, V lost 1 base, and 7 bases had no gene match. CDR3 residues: CASSLEGQGMGTIYF. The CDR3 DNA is TGTGCCAGCAGCTTAGAGGGACAGGGTATGGGCACCATATATTTT. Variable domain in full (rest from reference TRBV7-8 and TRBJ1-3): GAGVSQSPRYKVAKRGQDVALRCDPISGHVSLFWYQQALGQGPEFLTYFQNEAQLDKSGLPSDRFFAERPEGSVSTLKIQRTQQEDSAVYLCASSLEGQGMGTIYFGEGSWLTVV.

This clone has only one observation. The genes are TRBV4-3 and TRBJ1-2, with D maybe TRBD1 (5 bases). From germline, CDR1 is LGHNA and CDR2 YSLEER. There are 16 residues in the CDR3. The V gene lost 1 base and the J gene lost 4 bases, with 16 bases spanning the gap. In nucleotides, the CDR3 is TGCGCCAGCAGCCAAGCTTCAACAGGCCTGGGCTATGGCTACACCTTC. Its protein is CASSQASTGLGYGYTF.

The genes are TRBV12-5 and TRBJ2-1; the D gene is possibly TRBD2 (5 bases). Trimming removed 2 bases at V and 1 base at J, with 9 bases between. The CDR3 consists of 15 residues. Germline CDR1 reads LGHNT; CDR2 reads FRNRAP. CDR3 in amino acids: CASGLPGLSYNEQFF. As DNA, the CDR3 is TGTGCTAGTGGTTTGCCGGGGTTGTCCTACAATGAGCAGTTCTTC.

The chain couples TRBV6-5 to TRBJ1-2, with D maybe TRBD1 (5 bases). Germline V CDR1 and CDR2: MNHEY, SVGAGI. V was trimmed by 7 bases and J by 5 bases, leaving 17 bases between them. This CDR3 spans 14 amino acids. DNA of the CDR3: TGTGCCAGCATTGGAACGTGGCAGGGATATGGCTACACCTTC. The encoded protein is CASIGTWQGYGYTF.

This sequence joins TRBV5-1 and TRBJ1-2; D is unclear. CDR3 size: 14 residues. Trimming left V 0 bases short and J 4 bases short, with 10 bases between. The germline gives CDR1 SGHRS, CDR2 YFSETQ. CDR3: CASSLDGEVYGYTF. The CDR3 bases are TGCGCCAGCAGCTTGGACGGGGAAGTCTATGGCTACACCTTC.

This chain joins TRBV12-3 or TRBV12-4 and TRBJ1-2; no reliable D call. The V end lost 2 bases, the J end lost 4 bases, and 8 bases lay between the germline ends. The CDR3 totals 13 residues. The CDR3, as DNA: TGTGCCAGCAGTTTATCGTTTGTCTATGGCTACACCTTC. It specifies CASSLSFVYGYTF.

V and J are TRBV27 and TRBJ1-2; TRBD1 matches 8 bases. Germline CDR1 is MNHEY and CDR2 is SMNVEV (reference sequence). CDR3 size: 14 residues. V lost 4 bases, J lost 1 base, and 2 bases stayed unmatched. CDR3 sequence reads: CASSSGGRNYGYTF. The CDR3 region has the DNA TGTGCCAGCAGTTCAGGGGGCCGTAACTATGGCTACACCTTC.

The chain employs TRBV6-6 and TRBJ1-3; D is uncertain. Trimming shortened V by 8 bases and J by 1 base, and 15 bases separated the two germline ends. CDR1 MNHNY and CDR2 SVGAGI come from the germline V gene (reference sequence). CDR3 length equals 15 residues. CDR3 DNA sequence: TGTGCCAGCGGCGGGGAGATTATGTCTGGAAACACCATATATTTT. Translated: CASGGEIMSGNTIYF.

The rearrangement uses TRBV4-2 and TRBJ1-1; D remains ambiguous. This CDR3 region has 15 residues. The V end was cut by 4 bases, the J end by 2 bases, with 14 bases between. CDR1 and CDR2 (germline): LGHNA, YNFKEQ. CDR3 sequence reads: CASSPQEAANTEAFF. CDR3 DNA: TGTGCCAGCAGCCCCCAAGAGGCGGCTAACACTGAAGCTTTCTTT.

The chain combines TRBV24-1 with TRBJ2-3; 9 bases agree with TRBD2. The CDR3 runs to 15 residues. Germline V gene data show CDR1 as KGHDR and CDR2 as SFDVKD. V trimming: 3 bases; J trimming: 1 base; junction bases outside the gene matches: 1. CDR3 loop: CATSDPSGGTDTQYF. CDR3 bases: TGTGCCACCAGTGATCCTAGCGGGGGCACAGATACGCAGTATTTT.

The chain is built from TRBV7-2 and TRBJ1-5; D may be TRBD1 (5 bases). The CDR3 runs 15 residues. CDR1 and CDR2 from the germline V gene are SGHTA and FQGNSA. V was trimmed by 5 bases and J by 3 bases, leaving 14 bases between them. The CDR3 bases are TGTGCCAGCAGCCTTGACAGCGAACTCAATCAGCCCCAGCATTTT. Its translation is CASSLDSELNQPQHF.

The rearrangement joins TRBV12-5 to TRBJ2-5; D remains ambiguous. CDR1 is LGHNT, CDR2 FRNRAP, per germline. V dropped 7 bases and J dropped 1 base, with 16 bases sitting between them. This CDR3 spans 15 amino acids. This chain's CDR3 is CASALGRNAQETQYF. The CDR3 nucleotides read TGTGCTAGTGCCCTAGGGCGGAACGCCCAAGAGACCCAGTACTTC.

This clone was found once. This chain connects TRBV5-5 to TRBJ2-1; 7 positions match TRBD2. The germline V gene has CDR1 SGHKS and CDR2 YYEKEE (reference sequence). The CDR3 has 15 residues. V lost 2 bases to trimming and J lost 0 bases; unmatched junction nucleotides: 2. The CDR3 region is CASSLGGGSYNEQFF. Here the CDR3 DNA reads TGTGCCAGCAGCTTAGGCGGGGGCTCCTACAATGAGCAGTTCTTC.